This T cell receptor beta chain was found in a study of radiation and T cells in renal cell carcinoma. Treatment in this sample: treatment-naive control, cytoreductive nephrectomy. Control tumors came from treatment-naive patients without prior radiation. Control tumor donors were several females and approximately eleven males, median age around 57 years. This clone showed up just a few times. The antigen is unknown. Overall study findings and caveats: Compared with controls, irradiated tumors had more, larger dominant CDR3 motifs.

Assay: immunoSEQ multiplex PCR; the TCRdb copy retains only in-frame clones and omits some. The profile shows 24,000 or so clones, more than 50% of them singletons. The CDR3 covers 15 residues. The ends were cut back, 4 bases at V and 0 bases at J, with 11 bases in the middle. The germline V gene has CDR1 SGHRS and CDR2 YFSETQ. The rearrangement links TRBV5-1 to TRBJ1-3; D is perhaps TRBD1 (6 bases). The TCR sequence derives from a human donor with renal cell carcinoma. The input for sequencing was tumor tissue, taken from a patient whose treatment was nephrectomy without radiotherapy. CDR3 in DNA: TGCGCCAGCAGCCCCACAGGGATCTCTGGAAACACCATATATTTT. Its protein is CASSPTGISGNTIYF.